This TCR beta chain was identified in a study of cytomegalovirus exposure and HLA in healthy donors. Study-level findings and limits: HLA alleles showed associations with 15,000 to 20,000 TCR beta sequences in a later analysis, at a 0.05 false discovery rate. Being productive about 90% or about 30% of the time was typical of most TCR beta V segments in an earlier analysis.

PCR employed 60 Vbeta and 13 Jbeta primers. TCRdb keeps only in-frame clones here, not all; method: immunoSEQ multiplex PCR. Among about 99,000 clones, over 65% were seen once, and the ten largest hold about 3.3%. The CDR3 runs to 13 residues. Germline CDR1 is ENHRY and CDR2 is SYGVKD. Trimming left V 10 bases short and J 5 bases short, with 17 bases between. About this clone itself: What it recognizes is unknown.

The sequenced sample was PBMCs. The clonotype comes from a man in his forties in good health and CMV-seronegative. This rearrangement joins TRBV10-3 to TRBJ2-5; TRBD2 is a possible D gene (6 bases). CDR3 nucleotides: TGTGCCACCGTTGACGGGAGAAGGGAGACCCAGTACTTC. Residues: CATVDGRRETQYF.